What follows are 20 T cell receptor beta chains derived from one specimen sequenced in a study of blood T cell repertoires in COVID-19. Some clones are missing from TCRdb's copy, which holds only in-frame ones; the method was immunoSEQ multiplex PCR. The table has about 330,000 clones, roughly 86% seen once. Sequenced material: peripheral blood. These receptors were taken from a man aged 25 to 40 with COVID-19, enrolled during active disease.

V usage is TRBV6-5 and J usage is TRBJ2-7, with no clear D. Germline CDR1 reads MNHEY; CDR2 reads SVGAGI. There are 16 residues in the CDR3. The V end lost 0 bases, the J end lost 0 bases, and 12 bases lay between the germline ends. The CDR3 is CASSYSISESSYEQYF. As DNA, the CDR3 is TGTGCCAGCAGTTACTCGATTAGTGAGAGCTCCTACGAGCAGTACTTC.

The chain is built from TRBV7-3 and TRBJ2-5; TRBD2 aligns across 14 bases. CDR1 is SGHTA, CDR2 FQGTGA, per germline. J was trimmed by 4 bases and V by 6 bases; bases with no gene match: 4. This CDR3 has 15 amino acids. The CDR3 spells CASSLTSGGAETQYF. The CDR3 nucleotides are TGTGCCAGCAGTCTGACTAGCGGGGGGGCAGAGACCCAGTACTTC.

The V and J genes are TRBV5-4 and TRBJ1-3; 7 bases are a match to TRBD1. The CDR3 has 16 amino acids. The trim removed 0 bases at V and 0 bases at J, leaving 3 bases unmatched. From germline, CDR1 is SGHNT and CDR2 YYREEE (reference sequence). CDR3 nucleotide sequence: TGTGCCAGCAGCTTGGCTACAGGGGACTCTGGAAACACCATATATTTT. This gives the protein CASSLATGDSGNTIYF.

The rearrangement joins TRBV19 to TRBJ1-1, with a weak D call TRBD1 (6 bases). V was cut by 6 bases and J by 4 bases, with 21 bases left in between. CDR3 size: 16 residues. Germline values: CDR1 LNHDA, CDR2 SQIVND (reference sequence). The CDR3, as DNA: TGTGCCAGTAGCCGACAACACGGTGGGGGCAGCACTGAAGCTTTCTTT. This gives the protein CASSRQHGGGSTEAFF.

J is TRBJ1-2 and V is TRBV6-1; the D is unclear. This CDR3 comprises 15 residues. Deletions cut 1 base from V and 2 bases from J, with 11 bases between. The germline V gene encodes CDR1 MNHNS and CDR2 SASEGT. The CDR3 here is CASSEDRYANYGYTF. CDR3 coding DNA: TGTGCCAGCAGTGAAGATCGGTACGCCAACTATGGCTACACCTTC.

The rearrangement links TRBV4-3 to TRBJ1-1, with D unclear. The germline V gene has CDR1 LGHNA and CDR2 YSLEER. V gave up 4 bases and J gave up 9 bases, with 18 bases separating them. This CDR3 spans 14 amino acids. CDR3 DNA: TGCGCCAGCAGCCCATCCCGAGTACAGAACAAAGCTTTCTTT. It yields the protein CASSPSRVQNKAFF.

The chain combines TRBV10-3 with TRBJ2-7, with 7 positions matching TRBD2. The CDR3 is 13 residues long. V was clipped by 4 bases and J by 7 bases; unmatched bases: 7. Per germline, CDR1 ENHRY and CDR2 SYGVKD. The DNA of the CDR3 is TGTGCCATCAGTGGAACTAGCGCGGGAGAGCAGTACTTC. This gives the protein CAISGTSAGEQYF.

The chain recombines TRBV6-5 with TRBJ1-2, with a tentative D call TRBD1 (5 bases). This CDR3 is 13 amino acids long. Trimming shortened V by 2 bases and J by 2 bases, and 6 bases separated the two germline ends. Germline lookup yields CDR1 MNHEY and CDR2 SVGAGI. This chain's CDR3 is CASSYGANYGYTF. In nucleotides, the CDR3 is TGTGCCAGCAGTTACGGGGCCAACTATGGCTACACCTTC.

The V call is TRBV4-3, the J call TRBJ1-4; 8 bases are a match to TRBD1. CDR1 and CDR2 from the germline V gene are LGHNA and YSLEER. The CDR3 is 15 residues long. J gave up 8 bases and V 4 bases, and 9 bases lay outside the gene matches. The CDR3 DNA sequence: TGCGCCAGCAGCCTGGACGACAGGGGTGGCGAAAAACTGTTTTTT. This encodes CASSLDDRGGEKLFF.

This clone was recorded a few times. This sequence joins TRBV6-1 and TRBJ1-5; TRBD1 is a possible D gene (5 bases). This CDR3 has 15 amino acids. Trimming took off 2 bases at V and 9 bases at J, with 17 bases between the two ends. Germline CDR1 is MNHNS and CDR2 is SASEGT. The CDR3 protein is CASSERQSILMPQHF. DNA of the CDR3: TGTGCCAGCAGTGAACGACAGTCTATTTTGATGCCCCAGCATTTT.

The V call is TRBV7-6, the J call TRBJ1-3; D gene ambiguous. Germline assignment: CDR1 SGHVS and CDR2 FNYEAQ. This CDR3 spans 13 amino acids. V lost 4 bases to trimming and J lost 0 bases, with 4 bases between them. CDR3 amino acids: CASSYNSGNTIYF. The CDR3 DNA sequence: TGTGCCAGCAGCTACAACTCTGGAAACACCATATATTTT.

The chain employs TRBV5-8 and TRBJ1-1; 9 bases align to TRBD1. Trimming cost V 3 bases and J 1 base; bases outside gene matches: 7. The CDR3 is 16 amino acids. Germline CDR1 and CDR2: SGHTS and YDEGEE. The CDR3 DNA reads TGTGCCAGCAGCTATCAATTGGGACAGGGGAACACTGAAGCTTTCTTT. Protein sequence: CASSYQLGQGNTEAFF.

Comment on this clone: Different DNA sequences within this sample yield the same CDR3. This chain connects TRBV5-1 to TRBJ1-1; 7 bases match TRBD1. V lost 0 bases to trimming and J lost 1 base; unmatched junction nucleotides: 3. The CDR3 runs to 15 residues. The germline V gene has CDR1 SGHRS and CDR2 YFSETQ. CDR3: CASSLGAGGNTEAFF. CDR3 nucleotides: TGCGCCAGCAGCTTGGGTGCAGGGGGGAACACTGAAGCTTTCTTT.

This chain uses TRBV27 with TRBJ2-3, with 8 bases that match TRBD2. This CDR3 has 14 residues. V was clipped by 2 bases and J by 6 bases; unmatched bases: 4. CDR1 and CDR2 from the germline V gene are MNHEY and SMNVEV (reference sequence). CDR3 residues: CASSLKREKDTQYF. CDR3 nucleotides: TGTGCCAGCAGTTTAAAGCGGGAGAAGGATACGCAGTATTTT.

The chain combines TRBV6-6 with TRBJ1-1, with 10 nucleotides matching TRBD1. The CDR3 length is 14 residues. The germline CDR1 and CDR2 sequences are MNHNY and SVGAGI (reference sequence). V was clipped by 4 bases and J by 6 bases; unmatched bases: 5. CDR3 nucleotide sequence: TGTGCCAGCAGTTCGGGACAGGGGTGGGCTGAAGCTTTCTTT. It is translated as CASSSGQGWAEAFF.

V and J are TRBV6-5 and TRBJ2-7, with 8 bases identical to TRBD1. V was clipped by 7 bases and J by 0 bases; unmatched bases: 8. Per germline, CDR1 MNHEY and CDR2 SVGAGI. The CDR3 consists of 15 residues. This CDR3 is CASIQTGGSSYEQYF. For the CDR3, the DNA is TGTGCCAGCATTCAAACAGGGGGAAGCTCCTACGAGCAGTACTTC.

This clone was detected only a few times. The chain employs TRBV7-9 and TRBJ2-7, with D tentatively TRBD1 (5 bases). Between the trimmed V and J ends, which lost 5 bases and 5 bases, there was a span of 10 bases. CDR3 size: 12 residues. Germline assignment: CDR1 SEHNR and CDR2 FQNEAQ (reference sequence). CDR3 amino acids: CASSNRIDEQYF. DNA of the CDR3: TGTGCCAGCAGCAACAGGATCGACGAGCAGTACTTC.

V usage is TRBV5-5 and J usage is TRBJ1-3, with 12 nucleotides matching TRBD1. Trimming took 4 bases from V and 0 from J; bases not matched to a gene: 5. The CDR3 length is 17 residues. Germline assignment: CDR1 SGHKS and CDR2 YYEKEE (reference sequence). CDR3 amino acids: CASSRGQGASSGNTIYF. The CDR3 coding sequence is TGTGCCAGCAGCCGGGGACAGGGGGCCTCCTCTGGAAACACCATATATTTT.

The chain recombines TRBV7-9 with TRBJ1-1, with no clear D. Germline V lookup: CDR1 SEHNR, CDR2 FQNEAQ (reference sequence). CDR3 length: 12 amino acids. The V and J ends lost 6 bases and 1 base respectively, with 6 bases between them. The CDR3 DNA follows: TGTGCCAGCAGTAACGGGAACACTGAAGCTTTCTTT. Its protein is CASSNGNTEAFF.

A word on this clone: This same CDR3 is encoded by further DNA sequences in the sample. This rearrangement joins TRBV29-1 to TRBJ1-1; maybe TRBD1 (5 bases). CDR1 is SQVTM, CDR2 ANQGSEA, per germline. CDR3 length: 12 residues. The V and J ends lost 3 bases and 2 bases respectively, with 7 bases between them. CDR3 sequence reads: CSVDRANTEAFF. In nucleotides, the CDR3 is TGCAGCGTTGACAGGGCTAACACTGAAGCTTTCTTT.